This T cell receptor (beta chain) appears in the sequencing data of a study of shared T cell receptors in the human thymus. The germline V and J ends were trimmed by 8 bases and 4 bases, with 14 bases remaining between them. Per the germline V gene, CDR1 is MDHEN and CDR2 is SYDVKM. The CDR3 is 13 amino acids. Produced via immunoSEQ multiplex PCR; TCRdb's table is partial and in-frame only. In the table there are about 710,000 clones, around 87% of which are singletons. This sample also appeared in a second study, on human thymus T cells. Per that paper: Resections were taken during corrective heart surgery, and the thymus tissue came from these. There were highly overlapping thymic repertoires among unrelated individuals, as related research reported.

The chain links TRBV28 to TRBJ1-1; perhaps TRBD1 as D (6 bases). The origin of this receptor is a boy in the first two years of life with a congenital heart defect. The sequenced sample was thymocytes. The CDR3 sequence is CASGRGVGTEAFF. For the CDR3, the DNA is TGTGCCAGCGGGAGGGGGGTCGGCACTGAAGCTTTCTTT.